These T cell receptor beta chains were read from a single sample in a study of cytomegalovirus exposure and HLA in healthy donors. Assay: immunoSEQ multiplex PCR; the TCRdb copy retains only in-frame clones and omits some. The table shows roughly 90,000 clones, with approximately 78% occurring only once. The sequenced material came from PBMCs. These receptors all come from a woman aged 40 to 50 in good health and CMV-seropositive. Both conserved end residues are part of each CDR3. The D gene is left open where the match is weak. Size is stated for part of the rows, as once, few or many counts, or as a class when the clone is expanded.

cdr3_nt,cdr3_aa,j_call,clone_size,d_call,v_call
TGTGCCTGGACTCTTTGGGACAGGGAGCCTGAGCAGTACTTC,CAWTLWDREPEQYF,TRBJ2-7,.,TRBD1,TRBV30
TGTGCCAGCAGCCTCCGGGACAGGGAAAATGAGCAGTTCTTC,CASSLRDRENEQFF,TRBJ2-1,.,TRBD1,TRBV7-9
TGTGCCAGCAGTTTAAGGGGACAGGGGCTAGATCAGCCCCAGCATTTT,CASSLRGQGLDQPQHF,TRBJ1-5,.,TRBD1,TRBV27
TGTGCCAGCACGGCGAGGGGACAGGGGGTCGGGGAGCAGTACTTC,CASTARGQGVGEQYF,TRBJ2-7,.,TRBD1,TRBV28
TGTGCCAGCAGCTCGGGGACTCCCGAAGCTTTCTTT,CASSSGTPEAFF,TRBJ1-1,many,.,TRBV5-6
TGCAGCGTTGCTATTGCTAGAGATACGCAGTATTTT,CSVAIARDTQYF,TRBJ2-3,.,.,TRBV29-1
TGTGCCAGTAGGGCTTCGGGAGGGTCCAGCTCCTACGAGCAGTACTTC,CASRASGGSSSYEQYF,TRBJ2-7,.,TRBD2,TRBV19
TGTGCCATCAGTAAGACAGGGATCCTCTCTGAAGCTTTCTTT,CAISKTGILSEAFF,TRBJ1-1,.,TRBD1,TRBV10-3
TGTGCCAGCCGCGGGGGAGGGGAAGGGAACACTGAAGCTTTCTTT,CASRGGGEGNTEAFF,TRBJ1-1,.,.,TRBV6-6
TGTGCCAGCAGCACGGGACAGCAAGAGACCCAGTACTTC,CASSTGQQETQYF,TRBJ2-5,.,TRBD1,TRBV7-8
TGTGCCAGCAGCGTAGAGGGGGCCCTGAACACTGAAGCTTTCTTT,CASSVEGALNTEAFF,TRBJ1-1,.,TRBD1,TRBV9
TGTGCCAGCAGCTTAGATCGGGAAAGCTACGAGCAGTACTTC,CASSLDRESYEQYF,TRBJ2-7,.,.,TRBV11-2
TGTGCCAGCTCACCACCGATCCTAGCGGGAGTCAATGAGCAGTTCTTC,CASSPPILAGVNEQFF,TRBJ2-1,few,TRBD2,TRBV18
TGTGCCAGCCAAGCTCGGGAGGGGTCCCCTGAAGCTTTCTTT,CASQAREGSPEAFF,TRBJ1-1,many,.,TRBV5-4
TGTGCCAGCAGCAGTAGGACTAGCGGGAGTTGGGATTACAATGAGCAGTTCTTC,CASSSRTSGSWDYNEQFF,TRBJ2-1,.,TRBD2,TRBV7-8
TGTGCCAGCAGTTACTCCGGGGTAGTGAGTGGGCATGAGCAGTTCTTC,CASSYSGVVSGHEQFF,TRBJ2-1,.,.,TRBV6-5
TGCGCCAGCAGCTTCACTAGCGGGGGCGGAGAATACGGGTTCTTC,CASSFTSGGGEYGFF,TRBJ2-1,.,TRBD2,TRBV5-1
TGTGCCAGCAGTTGGCCAACTGGCAGGCCGAAAAGCACAGATACGCAGTATTTT,CASSWPTGRPKSTDTQYF,TRBJ2-3,.,.,TRBV28
TGTGCCAGCAGTACGACAGGGATTCAGCCCCAGCATTTT,CASSTTGIQPQHF,TRBJ1-5,few,TRBD1,TRBV6-5
TGTGCCAGCAGTACCACAGGAGCTTTAGCCAAAAACATTCAGTACTTC,CASSTTGALAKNIQYF,TRBJ2-4,.,.,TRBV2
TGTGCCAGCAGCGACTTCTCGGGGTCCGCTGGAAACACCATATATTTT,CASSDFSGSAGNTIYF,TRBJ1-3,.,.,TRBV11-3
TGTGCCAGCAGCGTAGGCCCGAGCTCCTACAATGAGCAGTTCTTC,CASSVGPSSYNEQFF,TRBJ2-1,.,.,TRBV9
TGTGCCAGCAGTGGACAGGATTTCGCCTACGAGCAGTACTTC,CASSGQDFAYEQYF,TRBJ2-7,few,.,TRBV6-1
TGCGCCAGCAGCCAAGACAAGGGGGTATCAGATACGCAGTATTTT,CASSQDKGVSDTQYF,TRBJ2-3,.,.,TRBV4-1
TGTGCCAGCAGTTTAACAGGGGGAGAAGCCCGAGGCTACACCTTC,CASSLTGGEARGYTF,TRBJ1-2,.,TRBD1,TRBV28
TGTGCCAGTACAACCCGTGGACAGGAGGTCACCGGGGAGCTGTTTTTT,CASTTRGQEVTGELFF,TRBJ2-2,.,TRBD1,TRBV19
TGTGCCAGTAGTAAGGGCGGGAGCTCCTACAATGAGCAGTTCTTC,CASSKGGSSYNEQFF,TRBJ2-1,.,TRBD2,TRBV19
TGTGCCAGCACCCCGACAGGGTATGATGGAAAACTGTTTTTT,CASTPTGYDGKLFF,TRBJ1-4,.,TRBD1,TRBV27
TGTGCCAGCAGCTTAGCGGGACTAGCGGGGACCCAAGAGACCCAGTACTTC,CASSLAGLAGTQETQYF,TRBJ2-5,.,TRBD2,TRBV7-8
TGTGCCAGCAGCCGGGACTGGCGCTCTGGGGCCAACGTCCTGACTTTC,CASSRDWRSGANVLTF,TRBJ2-6,.,.,TRBV5-6
TGTGCCAGCAACCTTATTGGGGTGGGGACTAGCGGTGGCAATGAGCAGTTCTTC,CASNLIGVGTSGGNEQFF,TRBJ2-1,.,TRBD2,TRBV7-3
TGCGCCAGCAGCTTGTCGACTAGCGGGAGCCATGAGCAGTTCTTC,CASSLSTSGSHEQFF,TRBJ2-1,.,TRBD2,TRBV5-1
TGTGCCACCAGCAGGTACCGGGACAGACTTTACAATGAGCAGTTCTTC,CATSRYRDRLYNEQFF,TRBJ2-1,.,TRBD1,TRBV15
TGTGCCAGCAGTTCCTCCGCCGGGGGCTATGGCTACACCTTC,CASSSSAGGYGYTF,TRBJ1-2,once,.,TRBV28
TGTGCCAGCAGGGGGGGTAGAGTAGCCACTGAAGCTTTCTTT,CASRGGRVATEAFF,TRBJ1-1,.,.,TRBV2
TGTGCCAGTAGTAGCAGGGTGAACACTGAAGCTTTCTTT,CASSSRVNTEAFF,TRBJ1-1,.,.,TRBV19
TGTGCCATCAGTGAGTCCAGGGTTGGACAGCCCCAGCATTTT,CAISESRVGQPQHF,TRBJ1-5,.,.,TRBV10-3
TGTGCCAGTAGTATCTATAGCGGCTACAATGAGCAGTTCTTC,CASSIYSGYNEQFF,TRBJ2-1,few,.,TRBV19
TGCGCCAGCAGCCCTGCCGCGGGGGAAACCGGGGAGCTGTTTTTT,CASSPAAGETGELFF,TRBJ2-2,.,TRBD2,TRBV5-1
TGTGCTAGCAGTGAGGCTAGCGGGAGTTCAGGAACCGGGGAGCTGTTTTTT,CASSEASGSSGTGELFF,TRBJ2-2,.,TRBD2,TRBV6-4
TGCGCCAGCAGCTTGGGGACAGATAACACTGAAGCTTTCTTT,CASSLGTDNTEAFF,TRBJ1-1,.,.,TRBV5-1
TGTGCCAGCAGCGAGGGACTAGCGGGACCCACCCACGAGCAGTACTTC,CASSEGLAGPTHEQYF,TRBJ2-7,.,TRBD2,TRBV5-4
TGTGCCAGCAGCGACGGACTAGCGGGATTCACAGATACGCAGTATTTT,CASSDGLAGFTDTQYF,TRBJ2-3,.,TRBD2,TRBV7-3
TGCGCCAGCAGCCCGGACAGGGGGTGGAACACCGGGGAGCTGTTTTTT,CASSPDRGWNTGELFF,TRBJ2-2,.,TRBD1,TRBV5-1
TGTGCCAGCAGCCAAGAACCGATGACAGGCTACTTCTCTGGGGCCAACGTCCTGACTTTC,CASSQEPMTGYFSGANVLTF,TRBJ2-6,.,.,TRBV14
TGTGCCAGCAGTGAAGTCAGGCTAACCTACGAGCAGTACTTC,CASSEVRLTYEQYF,TRBJ2-7,.,.,TRBV2
TGCGCCAGCCGACGACAGCCCAGCAATGGGAATGAGCAGTTCTTC,CASRRQPSNGNEQFF,TRBJ2-1,.,.,TRBV5-1
TGTGCCACCAGCAGGGAAAAGCAAAGCGGGGGTAACACAGATACGCAGTATTTT,CATSREKQSGGNTDTQYF,TRBJ2-3,.,TRBD2,TRBV15
TGTGCCAGTAGTATCGGGGTGAACACTGAAGCTTTCTTT,CASSIGVNTEAFF,TRBJ1-1,.,.,TRBV19
TGTGCCAGCAGCTTAGTACGGCAGGCCGAGCAGTTCTTC,CASSLVRQAEQFF,TRBJ2-1,.,.,TRBV11-3
TGTGCCAGCAGCCGGGACAGGGGGGGCGTTCAGCCCCAGCATTTT,CASSRDRGGVQPQHF,TRBJ1-5,.,TRBD1,TRBV2
TGTGCCAGCAGCCTCCCCCGGACTAGCGGGAGTAAGCAGTTCTTC,CASSLPRTSGSKQFF,TRBJ2-1,.,TRBD2,TRBV7-2
TGTGCCAGCAGTTTCGGACTAGCGGGAGTGGAGACCCAGTACTTC,CASSFGLAGVETQYF,TRBJ2-5,.,TRBD2,TRBV28